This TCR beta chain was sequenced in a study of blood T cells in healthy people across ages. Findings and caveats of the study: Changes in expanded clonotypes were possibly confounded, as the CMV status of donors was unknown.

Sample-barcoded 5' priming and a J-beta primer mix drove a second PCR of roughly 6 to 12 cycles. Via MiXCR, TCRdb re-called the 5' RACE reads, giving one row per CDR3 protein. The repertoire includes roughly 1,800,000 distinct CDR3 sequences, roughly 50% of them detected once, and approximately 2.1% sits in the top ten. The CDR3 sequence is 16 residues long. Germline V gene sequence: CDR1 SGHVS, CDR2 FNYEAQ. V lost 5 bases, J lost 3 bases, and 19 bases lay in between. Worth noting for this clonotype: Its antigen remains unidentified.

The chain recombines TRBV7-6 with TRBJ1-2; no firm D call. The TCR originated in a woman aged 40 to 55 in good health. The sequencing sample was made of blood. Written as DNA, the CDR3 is TGTGCCAGCAGCACCTCGGGCCTAAATTTAGACTATGGCTACACCTTC. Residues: CASSTSGLNLDYGYTF.